The entry that follows covers one TCR beta chain sequence. Its target is unknown. The entry originates in a study of T cells in Graves' hyperthyroidism and ophthalmopathy. Broader study findings: The model's output predicted ophthalmopathy at a median of about 5.9 months prior to onset.

From RNA transcripts, TCR beta CDR3 regions were amplified. An initial round of RT-PCR targeting the TCR CDR3 relied on the HTBI primer set. TCRdb re-derived calls from the multiplex PCR reads in MiXCR, one entry per CDR3 protein. The repertoire consists of around 600,000 distinct CDR3 sequences, with about 14% occurring once and the leading ten covering 9.5% to 15%. Trimming stripped 3 bases from V and 10 bases from J, with 17 bases between. The CDR3 is made up of 15 amino acids. In germline, CDR1 is SGDLS, CDR2 YYNGEE. This TCR was recovered from a woman in her forties or fifties with Graves' ophthalmopathy. The sample comprised blood. The chain is built from TRBV9 and TRBJ1-6, with D perhaps matching TRBD1 (5 bases). The CDR3 loop reads CASSGPGLGVSPLHF. The CDR3 DNA reads TGTGCCAGCAGCGGGCCGGGACTCGGGGTCTCACCCCTCCACTTT.